This TCR beta chain comes out of a study of OX40 agonist ivuxolimab in advanced cancers. For the study at large: Patients got intravenous ivuxolimab at 0.01 to 10 mg/kg every 2 weeks.

Patients were excluded for autoimmune disease history or systemic immunosuppression. The germline V gene has CDR1 SGHVS and CDR2 FQNEAQ. The length of the CDR3 is 17 residues. J lost 3 bases, V lost 0 bases, and 8 bases had no gene match. Data came from immunoSEQ multiplex PCR; TCRdb stores just in-frame clones and leaves some out. This sample has roughly 40,000 clones, with roughly 88% found just once. V gene TRBV7-8 combines with J gene TRBJ2-7, with 10 nucleotides matching TRBD1. This material consisted of CD4+ or CD8+ T cells sorted from blood, taken in a trial of the OX40 agonist ivuxolimab. The sequence came from an adult with an advanced solid tumor such as melanoma, head and neck, liver or kidney cancer. The CDR3 spells CASSLALWRTGGYEQYF. In DNA form, the CDR3 reads TGTGCCAGCAGCTTAGCTCTTTGGAGGACAGGGGGCTACGAGCAGTACTTC. The complete variable domain, with remaining parts taken from reference TRBV7-8 and TRBJ2-7, reads GAGVSQSPRYKVAKRGQDVALRCDPISGHVSLFWYQQALGQGPEFLTYFQNEAQLDKSGLPSDRFFAERPEGSVSTLKIQRTQQEDSAVYLCASSLALWRTGGYEQYFGPGTRLTVT.